This T cell receptor beta chain was identified during a study of T and B cells in COVID-19 patients. Overall study: Critical illness requiring mechanical ventilation or extracorporeal membrane oxygenation affected three fifths of the roughly 20 active-infection patients. Comorbidities linked to unfavorable COVID-19 outcome were present in about 90% of the 20 active-infection patients. Study conclusions and caveats: Early severe-case samples and blood from mildly ill patients during symptoms were in short supply. CD4+, regulatory T cell, CD8+ and sorted SARS-CoV-2-responsive or tetramer+ T cells were not yet sequenced.

Multiplex PCR with BIOMED2 TRB-A/B primer pools amplified TRB rearrangements. TCRdb processed the multiplex PCR reads anew with MiXCR; each CDR3 protein has one entry. This table has roughly 23,000 distinct CDR3 sequences, 25% to 35% appearing once. Blood genomic DNA input for TRB amplification was about 240-550 ng. Note on this clonotype: What it binds is not known.

Trimming cost V 1 base and J 0 bases; bases outside gene matches: 3. In germline, CDR1 is SGHRS, CDR2 YFSETQ. The CDR3 consists of 16 residues. J is TRBJ2-2 and V is TRBV5-1; 7 nucleotides match TRBD2. The sequence was obtained from a human donor who had recovered from COVID-19. Material: blood. CDR3 protein: CASSLFSGPNTGELFF. The CDR3 DNA reads as TGCGCCAGCAGCTTGTTTAGCGGGCCGAACACCGGGGAGCTGTTTTTT.